This T cell receptor (beta chain) emerged from a study of shared clonotypes between healthy human individuals. Looking at the study overall: Three CD4 naive, three CD4 memory, two CD8 naive and one CD8 memory plate were used per donor. Study-level findings and limits: Sequencing depth was expected to affect clonotype sharing among donors.

Sorted-subset replicate PCR reactions contained 200 to 250 ng DNA, corresponding to around 30,000 T cell genomes. Measured with immunoSEQ multiplex PCR; TCRdb has only the in-frame clones, and not every one. In the table there are millions of clones, 85% to 95% of which are singletons. Germline lookup yields CDR1 LNHNV and CDR2 YYDKDF (reference sequence). V gave up 0 bases and J gave up 14 bases, with 16 bases separating them. The CDR3 loop spans 14 amino acids. In the case of this clone: Antigen specificity is unknown.

Sequenced: naive CD4+ T cells sorted from blood. Subset reported: CD45RA+ positively selected. The clonotype was recovered from a man younger than 30 in good health. The rearrangement links TRBV15 to TRBJ1-4; D might be TRBD1 (6 bases). The CDR3 reads CATSRETGQNKLFF. CDR3 bases: TGTGCCACCAGCAGAGAGACGGGACAAAACAAGCTGTTTTTT.